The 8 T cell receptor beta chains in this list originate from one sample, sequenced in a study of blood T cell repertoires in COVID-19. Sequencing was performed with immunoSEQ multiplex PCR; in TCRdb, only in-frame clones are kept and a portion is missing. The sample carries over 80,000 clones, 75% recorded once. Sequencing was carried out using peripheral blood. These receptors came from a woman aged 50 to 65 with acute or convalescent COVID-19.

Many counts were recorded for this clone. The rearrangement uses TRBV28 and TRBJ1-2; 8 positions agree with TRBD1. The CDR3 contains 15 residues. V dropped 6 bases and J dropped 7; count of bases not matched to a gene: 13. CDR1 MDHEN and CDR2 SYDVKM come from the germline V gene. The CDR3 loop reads CASRRQGTRLFGYTF. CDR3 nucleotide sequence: TGTGCCAGCAGAAGACAGGGGACTCGCCTCTTTGGCTACACCTTC.

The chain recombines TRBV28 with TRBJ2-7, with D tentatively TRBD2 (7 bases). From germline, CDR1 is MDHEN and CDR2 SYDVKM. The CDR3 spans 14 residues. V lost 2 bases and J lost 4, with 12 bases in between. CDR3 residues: CASSLQGREYEQYF. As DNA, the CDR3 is TGTGCCAGCAGTTTACAGGGGAGGGAGTACGAGCAGTACTTC.

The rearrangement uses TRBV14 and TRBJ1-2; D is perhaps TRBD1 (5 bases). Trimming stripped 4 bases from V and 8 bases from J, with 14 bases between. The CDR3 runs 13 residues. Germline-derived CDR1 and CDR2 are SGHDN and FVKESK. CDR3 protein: CASSPPTRGGYTF. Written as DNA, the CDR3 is TGTGCCAGCAGCCCCCCAACGCGGGGCGGCTACACCTTC.

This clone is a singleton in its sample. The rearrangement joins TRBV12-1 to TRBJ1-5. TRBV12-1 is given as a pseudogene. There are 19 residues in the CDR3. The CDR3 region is CASSFPPSGALRSNQPQHF. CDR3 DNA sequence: TGTGCCAGCAGCTTTCCCCCGAGCGGAGCATTAAGAAGCAATCAGCCCCAGCATTTT.

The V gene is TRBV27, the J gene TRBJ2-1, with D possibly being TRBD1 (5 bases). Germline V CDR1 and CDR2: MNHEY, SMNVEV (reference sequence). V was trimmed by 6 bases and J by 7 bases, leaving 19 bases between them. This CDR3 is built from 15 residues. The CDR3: CASSLGGALGNEQFF. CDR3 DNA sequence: TGTGCCAGCAGCCTGGGTGGGGCCCTCGGGAATGAGCAGTTCTTC.

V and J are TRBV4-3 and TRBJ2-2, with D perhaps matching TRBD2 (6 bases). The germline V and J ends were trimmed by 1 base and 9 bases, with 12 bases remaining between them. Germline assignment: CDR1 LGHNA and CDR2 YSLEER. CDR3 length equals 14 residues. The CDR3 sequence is CASSQVAGIRELFF. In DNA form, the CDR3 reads TGCGCCAGCAGCCAAGTCGCGGGGATTAGGGAGCTGTTTTTT.

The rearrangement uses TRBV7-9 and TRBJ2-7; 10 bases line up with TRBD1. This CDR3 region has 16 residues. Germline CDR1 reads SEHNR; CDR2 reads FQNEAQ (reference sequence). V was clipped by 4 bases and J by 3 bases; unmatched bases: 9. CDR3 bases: TGTGCCAGCAGCTCCCGGGACAGGGGTAAAGGCTACGAGCAGTACTTC. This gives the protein CASSSRDRGKGYEQYF.

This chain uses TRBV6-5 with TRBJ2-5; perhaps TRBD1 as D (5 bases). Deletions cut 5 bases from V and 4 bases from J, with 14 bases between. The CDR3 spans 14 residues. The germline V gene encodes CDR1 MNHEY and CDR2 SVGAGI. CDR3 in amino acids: CASSKGSYPETQYF. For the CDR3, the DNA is TGTGCCAGCAGTAAGGGGTCCTACCCAGAGACCCAGTACTTC.